The clone carrying this T cell receptor (beta chain) was observed a few times. The antigen is undetermined. This entry is derived from a study of T cells after yellow fever vaccination. Study outcomes and limitations: Abundant bulk-derived clonotypes could contaminate FACS-sorted repertoires. The secondary response was weaker, and its peak arrived faster, on day 5 versus 15.

From germline, CDR1 is SGDLS and CDR2 YYNGEE. Trimming pared 1 base from V and 5 bases from J, leaving 12 bases between. The length of the CDR3 is 15 residues. TCRdb fed the 5' RACE reads into MiXCR, producing one record per CDR3 protein. The repertoire consists of some 350,000 distinct CDR3 sequences, with about 4% occurring once and the leading ten covering 24%. This TCR came from a man aged 18 to 29 who received the YFV17D yellow fever vaccine. The rearrangement joins TRBV9 to TRBJ2-2; either TRBD1 or TRBD2 may supply D (5 bases each). Source: PBMCs, taken 5 days after the yellow fever booster vaccination. The CDR3 bases are TGTGCCAGCAGCGTAAAACTAGGGGTGACCGGGGAGCTGTTTTTT. Its translation: CASSVKLGVTGELFF.